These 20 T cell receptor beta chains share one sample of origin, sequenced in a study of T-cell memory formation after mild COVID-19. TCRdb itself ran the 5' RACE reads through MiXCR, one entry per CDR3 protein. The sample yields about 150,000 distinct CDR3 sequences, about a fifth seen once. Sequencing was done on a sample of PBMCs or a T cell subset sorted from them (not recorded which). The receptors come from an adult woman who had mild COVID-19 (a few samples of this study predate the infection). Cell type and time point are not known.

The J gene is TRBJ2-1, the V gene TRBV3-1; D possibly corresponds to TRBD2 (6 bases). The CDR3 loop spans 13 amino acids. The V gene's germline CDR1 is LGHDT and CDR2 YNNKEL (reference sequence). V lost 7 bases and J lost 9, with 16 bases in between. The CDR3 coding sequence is TGTGCCAGCACACATGGGACTGGGGGTGAGCAGTTCTTC. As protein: CASTHGTGGEQFF.

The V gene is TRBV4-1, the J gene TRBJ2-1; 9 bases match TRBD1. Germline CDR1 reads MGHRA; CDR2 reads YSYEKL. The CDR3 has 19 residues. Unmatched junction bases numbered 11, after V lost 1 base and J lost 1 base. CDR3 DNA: TGCGCCAGCAGCCAAGCCGGGACAGGGATTCTAAATTCCTACAATGAGCAGTTCTTC. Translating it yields CASSQAGTGILNSYNEQFF.

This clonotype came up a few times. This CDR3 reads CASSDGTGLYGYTF. Here the CDR3 DNA reads TGTGCCAGCAGTGATGGGACAGGCCTATATGGCTACACCTTC. The V and J genes are TRBV6-1 and TRBJ1-2; 8 bases align to TRBD1. The junction had 5 bases not matched to a gene; V was cut back by 3 bases and J by 5 bases. The CDR3 is 14 residues long. Germline V gene data show CDR1 as MNHNS and CDR2 as SASEGT.

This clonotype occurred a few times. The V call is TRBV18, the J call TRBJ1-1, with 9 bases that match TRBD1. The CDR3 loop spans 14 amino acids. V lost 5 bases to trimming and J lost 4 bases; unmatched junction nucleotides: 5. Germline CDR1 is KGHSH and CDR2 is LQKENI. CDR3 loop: CASSADRGGTEAFF. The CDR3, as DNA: TGTGCCAGCTCAGCGGACAGGGGAGGCACTGAAGCTTTCTTT.

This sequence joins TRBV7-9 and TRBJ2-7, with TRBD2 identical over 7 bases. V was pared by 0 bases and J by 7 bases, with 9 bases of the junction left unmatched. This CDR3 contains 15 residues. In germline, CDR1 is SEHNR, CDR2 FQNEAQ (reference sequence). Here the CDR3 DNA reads TGTGCCAGCAGCTTAGCGAGCGCGGGAGCTAAGGAGCAGTACTTC. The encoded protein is CASSLASAGAKEQYF.

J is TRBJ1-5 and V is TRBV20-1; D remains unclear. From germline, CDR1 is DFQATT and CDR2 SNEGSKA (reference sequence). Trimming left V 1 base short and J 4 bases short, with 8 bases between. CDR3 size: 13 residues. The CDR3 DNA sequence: TGCAGTGCTAGAGGACGGGGAAATCAGCCCCAGCATTTT. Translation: CSARGRGNQPQHF.

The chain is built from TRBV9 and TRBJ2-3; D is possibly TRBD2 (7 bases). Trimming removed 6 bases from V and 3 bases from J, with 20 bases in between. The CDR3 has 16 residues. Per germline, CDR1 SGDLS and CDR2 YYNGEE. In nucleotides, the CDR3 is TGTGCCAGCACCCGAAGTGGAGGGGGGGAAACAGATACGCAGTATTTT. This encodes CASTRSGGGETDTQYF.

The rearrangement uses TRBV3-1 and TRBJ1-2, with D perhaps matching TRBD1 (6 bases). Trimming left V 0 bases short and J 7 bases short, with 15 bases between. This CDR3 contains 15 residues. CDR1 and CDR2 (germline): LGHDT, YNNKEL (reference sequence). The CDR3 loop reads CASSQDYRDRAGYTF. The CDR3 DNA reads TGTGCCAGCAGCCAAGATTACAGGGATCGGGCTGGCTACACCTTC.

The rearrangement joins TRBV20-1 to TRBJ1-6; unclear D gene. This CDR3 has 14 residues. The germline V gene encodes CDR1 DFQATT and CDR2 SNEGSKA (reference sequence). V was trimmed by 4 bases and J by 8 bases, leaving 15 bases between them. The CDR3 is CSAKTPLWDSPLHF. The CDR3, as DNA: TGCAGTGCTAAAACTCCCCTGTGGGATTCACCCCTCCACTTT.

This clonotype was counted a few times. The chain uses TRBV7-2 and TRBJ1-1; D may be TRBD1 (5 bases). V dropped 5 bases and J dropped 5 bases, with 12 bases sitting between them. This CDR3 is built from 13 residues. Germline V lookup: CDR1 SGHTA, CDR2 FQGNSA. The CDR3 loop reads CASSPQRGTEAFF. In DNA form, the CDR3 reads TGTGCCAGCAGCCCGCAAAGGGGTACTGAAGCTTTCTTT.

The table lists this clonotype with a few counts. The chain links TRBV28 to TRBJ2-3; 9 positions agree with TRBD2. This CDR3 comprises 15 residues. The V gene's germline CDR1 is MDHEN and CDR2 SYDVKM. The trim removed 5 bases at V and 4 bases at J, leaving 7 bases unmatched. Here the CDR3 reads CASSQSGGRADTQYF. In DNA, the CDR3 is TGTGCCAGCAGTCAAAGCGGGGGGAGGGCAGATACGCAGTATTTT. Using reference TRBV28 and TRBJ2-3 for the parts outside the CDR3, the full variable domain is DVKVTQSSRYLVKRTGEKVFLECVQDMDHENMFWYRQDPGLGLRLIYFSYDVKMKEKGDIPEGYSVSREKKERFSLILESASTNQTSMYLCASSQSGGRADTQYFGPGTRLTVL.

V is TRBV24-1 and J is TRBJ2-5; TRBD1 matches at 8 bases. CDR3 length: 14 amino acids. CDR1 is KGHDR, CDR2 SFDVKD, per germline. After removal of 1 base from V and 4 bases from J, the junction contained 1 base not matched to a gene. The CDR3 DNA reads TGTGCCACCAGTGATTTTGGACAGGGAGAGACCCAGTACTTC. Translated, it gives CATSDFGQGETQYF.

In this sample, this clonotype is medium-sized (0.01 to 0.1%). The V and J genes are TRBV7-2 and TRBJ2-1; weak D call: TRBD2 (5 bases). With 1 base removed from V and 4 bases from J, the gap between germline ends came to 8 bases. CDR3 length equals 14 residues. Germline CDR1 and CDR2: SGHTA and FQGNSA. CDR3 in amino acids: CASSLGGFYNEQFF. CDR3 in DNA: TGTGCCAGCAGCTTAGGCGGGTTTTACAATGAGCAGTTCTTC. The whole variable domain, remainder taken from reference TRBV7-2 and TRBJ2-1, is GAGVSQSPSNKVTEKGKDVELRCDPISGHTALYWYRQSLGQGLEFLIYFQGNSAPDKSGLPSDRFSAERTGGSVSTLTIQRTQQEDSAVYLCASSLGGFYNEQFFGPGTRLTVL.

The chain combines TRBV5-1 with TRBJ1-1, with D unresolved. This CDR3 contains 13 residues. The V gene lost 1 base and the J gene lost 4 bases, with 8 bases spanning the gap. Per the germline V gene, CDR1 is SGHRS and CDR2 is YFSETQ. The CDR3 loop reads CASSLRVPTEAFF. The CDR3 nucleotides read TGCGCCAGCAGCTTGAGGGTTCCCACTGAAGCTTTCTTT.

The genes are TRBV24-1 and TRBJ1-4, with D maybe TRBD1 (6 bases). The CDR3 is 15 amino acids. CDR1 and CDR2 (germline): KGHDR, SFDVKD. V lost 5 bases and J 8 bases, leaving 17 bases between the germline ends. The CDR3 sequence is CATSGGDTQGEKLFF. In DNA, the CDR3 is TGTGCCACCAGTGGGGGAGACACTCAGGGGGAAAAACTGTTTTTT.

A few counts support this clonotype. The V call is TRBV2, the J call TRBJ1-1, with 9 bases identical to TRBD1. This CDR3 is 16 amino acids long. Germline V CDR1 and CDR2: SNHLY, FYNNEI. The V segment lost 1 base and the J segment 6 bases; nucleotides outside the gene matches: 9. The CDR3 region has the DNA TGTGCCAGCAGTGAAGGGACAGGGGCTGCGCGTGCTGAAGCTTTCTTT. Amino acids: CASSEGTGAARAEAFF.

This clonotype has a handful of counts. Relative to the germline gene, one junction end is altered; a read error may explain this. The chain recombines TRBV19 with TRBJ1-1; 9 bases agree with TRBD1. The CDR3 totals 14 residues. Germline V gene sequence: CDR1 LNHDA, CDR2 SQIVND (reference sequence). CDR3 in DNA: TGTGCCAGTACTAACATGCCGGGACAGGGTAGGGCTTTTTTT. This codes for CASTNMPGQGRAFF.

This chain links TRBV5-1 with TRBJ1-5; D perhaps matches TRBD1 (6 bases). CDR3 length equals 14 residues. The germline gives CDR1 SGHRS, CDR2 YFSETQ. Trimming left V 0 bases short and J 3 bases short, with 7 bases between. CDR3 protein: CASSLGGANQPQHF. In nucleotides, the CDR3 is TGCGCCAGCAGCTTGGGGGGGGCCAATCAGCCCCAGCATTTT.

CDR3 in amino acids: CASSGTGRLNEQYF. CDR3 coding DNA: TGTGCCAGCAGTGGAACGGGACGGCTGAACGAGCAGTACTTC. The V and J genes are TRBV2 and TRBJ2-7, with D perhaps being TRBD1 or TRBD2 (5 bases each). The CDR3 spans 14 residues. CDR1 and CDR2 (germline): SNHLY, FYNNEI. The V and J ends lost 4 bases and 5 bases respectively, with 15 bases between them.

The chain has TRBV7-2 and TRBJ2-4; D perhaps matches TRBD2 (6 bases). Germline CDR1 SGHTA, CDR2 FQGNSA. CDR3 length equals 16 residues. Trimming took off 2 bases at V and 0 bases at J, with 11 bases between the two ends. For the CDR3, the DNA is TGTGCCAGCAGCTTATTCTCGGGAGCAGCCAAAAACATTCAGTACTTC. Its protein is CASSLFSGAAKNIQYF. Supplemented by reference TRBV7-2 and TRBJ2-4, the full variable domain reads GAGVSQSPSNKVTEKGKDVELRCDPISGHTALYWYRQSLGQGLEFLIYFQGNSAPDKSGLPSDRFSAERTGGSVSTLTIQRTQQEDSAVYLCASSLFSGAAKNIQYFGAGTRLSVL.